This TCR beta chain was recovered during a study of regulatory T cells in long-lasting Graves disease (dated by TCRdb to about 2021). For context, the study as a whole: In the newly diagnosed Graves' disease group, patients had been taking antithyroid drugs for less than 3 months. This study used TCR sequencing and RNA sequencing of peripheral blood to compare persistent Graves' disease patients against newly diagnosed Graves' disease patients. The study was conducted in China and was registered as a clinical trial. A total of roughly 35 samples underwent TCR sequencing, from some 13 patients with persistent Graves' disease and around 20 patients with newly diagnosed Graves' disease.

V ends up 1 base short and J 1 base short, with an unmatched junction base count of 6. CDR1 and CDR2 were assigned from the germline V gene as MGHRA and YSYEKL. The cysteine opens and the phenylalanine closes a CDR3 of 16 amino acids. Just CDR3 DNA is preserved here, 48 bases in frame from base 1. Of note for this clonotype: Its antigen is unknown. No base qualities exist here, and no much larger clone lies one base off it.

Library preparation used multiplex PCR. Sequencing was carried out with an Illumina HiSeq 4000. To build TCR beta libraries, CDR3 regions were amplified by Arm-PCR using iRepertoire HTBI primers. Before sequencing, the PCR products went through gel purification. The source study handled its data this way. Across samples, roughly 60 TRBV and roughly 15 TRBJ segments were identified and used for gene usage analysis of CDR3 amino acid clonotypes. COPE and FqMerger were used to merge the filtered high-quality paired reads into contigs. BLAST was used to align contigs to IMGT TRBV, TRBD and TRBJ reference genes, and CDR3 was defined according to IMGT. Any clonotype with a frequency above 0.1% was classified as a highly expanded clone. Shannon entropy served as the measure of repertoire diversity, while the Gini coefficient captured V-J evenness. Public clonotypes were defined as clonotypes shared by more than one individual. TCRdb reran the public reads through fastp at Q25 and MiXCR, keeping productive beta chains. Rows with one shared CDR3 protein collapse into an entry with the most common genes and DNA. TCRdb, not the authors, supplied the V and J calls. Present in this sample are 400,000 to 500,000 distinct CDR3 sequences, roughly 15% of which were seen just once. The ten largest clonotypes hold roughly 23% of the sample.

Results the study describes overall, beyond this receptor: Preferential use of TRBV28, TRBJ1-2 and TRBJ2-5 was observed in persistent disease, whereas TRBV20-1 and TRBJ2-1 were favored in newly diagnosed disease. Compared with newly diagnosed patients, patients with persistent Graves' disease had lower TCR Shannon entropy and fewer highly expanded clones, which suggests clonal expansion. The authors acknowledged the small sample size as a limitation that may reduce accuracy. Because the primary lesion, thyroid tissue, could not be accessed, the study looked at peripheral blood alone. Only the TCR beta chain was sequenced and analyzed. Persistent patients shared more public clonotypes among themselves (around 2,500) than newly diagnosed patients did (approximately 870).

In the paper's terms, the time point label means: newly diagnosed GD, antithyroid drugs for less than 3 months. For both TCR sequencing and RNA sequencing, RNA was extracted from PBMCs using TRIzol. Graves' disease was diagnosed according to American Thyroid Association guidelines. The patients came from an endocrinology department in Xi'an, China. From each patient, about 9.7 milliliters of peripheral blood was collected into an EDTA anticoagulant tube. PBMCs were isolated by Ficoll Paque Plus density gradient separation without further T cell sorting. RNA quality was checked with an Agilent 2100 Bioanalyzer and agarose gel, and concentration with a NanoDrop 2000. These same records also appear under a second study, on T cells in Graves' hyperthyroidism and ophthalmopathy. That second publication adds: Graves' hyperthyroidism was defined as stable when no progression to ophthalmopathy occurred over 18 months of follow-up. Hyperthyroidism patients were newly diagnosed, with disease duration under 2 months, and aged 18 to 65 years. The study excluded patients with uncontrolled infections, other autoimmune diseases, pregnancy or lactation. Clinical symptoms, serum thyroxine and TRAb, thyroid ultrasound, and orbital computed tomography formed the basis for the diagnoses. For the first round of RT-PCR on the TCR CDR3, the HTBI primer set was used together with the Qiagen OneStep RT-PCR kit. Most expanded thyroid clonotypes (frequency above 0.001) were also detected in blood, a finding suggesting that blood repertoires may reflect thyroid immune responses. A 13 V-J signature model separated ophthalmopathy from stable hyperthyroidism, with about 88% sensitivity and 81.08% specificity in cross-validation and 80%/75% in testing. In validation, progression to ophthalmopathy was predicted by the model with 55% to 71% sensitivity and 72.22% specificity, a median of roughly 6 months before onset. To identify distinguishing TCR V-J signatures, a discovery cohort of 95 to 100 patients was used, comprising approximately 40 with Graves' ophthalmopathy and approximately 58 with stable Graves' hyperthyroidism. An independent validation cohort of 18 to 20 hyperthyroidism patients and 15 or so patients who later progressed to ophthalmopathy tested prospective prediction of ophthalmopathy. The roughly 100 discovery patients were randomly divided into training and test sets at a 7:3 ratio. Thyroid tissue and blood T-cell repertoires from about six Graves' hyperthyroidism patients were also compared in the study. After blood sampling, hyperthyroidism patients were treated with methimazole at a starting dose of 30 mg daily, and ophthalmopathy patients were treated with high-dose intravenous methylprednisolone. Libraries were constructed in a second round of multiplex PCR, after which size selection and purification were performed. The libraries were sequenced on an Illumina HiSeq2000 using paired-end 100 bp reads. SOAPnuke was used to process the raw data, with reads discarded if the reads contained adapters or uncalled bases, had a mean Phred below 15, or lacked an exact constant-primer or identifier match. High-quality paired reads were merged with COPE v1.2.5, and unique nucleotide sequences were defined as clonotypes. MiTCR v1.1 was used to align the clonotypes against IMGT TRBV, TRBD and TRBJ reference segments. The analysis was restricted to V-J combinations with a frequency above 0.0001, which together covered 99% to 99.2% of the repertoires. The TCS score was defined as F50 (clonal expansion) divided by E x V (chaos), with BLOSUM62-based TCRdist calculated between CDR3 peptides within each V-J. Welch's t-statistics and random forest reduced fewer than 600 V-J features to 10 to 15, which were used in a naive Bayes classifier (R e1071). No statistical method was used to set the sample size in advance, and investigators knew the group allocation. The paper describes TCR Vbeta CDR3 sequencing of 140 or so peripheral blood samples, made up of about 41 ophthalmopathy patients, more than 70 hyperthyroidism patients and 17 progressor patients.

This clonotype originated in a woman under 30 with Graves disease. Donor details come from another sample of the same person, matched by shared clones. Sequences were derived from peripheral blood mononuclear cells (PBMCs), sampled at new diagnosis, from a patient treated with antithyroid drugs. Recombination connected TRBV4-1 to TRBJ1-1; 7 central nucleotides agree with TRBD1. The CDR3 amino acid sequence is: CASSQGSGTANTEAFF. The sequenced DNA: TGCGCCAGCAGCCAAGGGTCCGGGACAGCGAACACTGAAGCTTTCTTT.